Only one count was recorded for the clone carrying this T cell receptor beta chain. Sequenced by immunoSEQ multiplex PCR; TCRdb stores in-frame clones only, minus some. Here the sample spans 45,000 to 60,000 clones, around 93% being singletons. The data derive from a study of blood T cell repertoires in COVID-19. About the research overall: The United States, Italy and Spain provided the acute and convalescent COVID-19 samples.

The V end lost 4 bases, the J end lost 5 bases, and 12 bases lay between the germline ends. The CDR3 is 13 amino acids. The germline gives CDR1 SNHLY, CDR2 FYNNEI. The V gene is TRBV2, the J gene TRBJ2-7, with D possibly TRBD1 on 7 matching bases. The origin of this receptor is a man between 45 and 60 years old with acute or convalescent COVID-19. The sample taken for sequencing was peripheral blood. CDR3 sequence reads: CASSGPGGNEQYF. The DNA for the CDR3 is TGTGCCAGCAGTGGGCCAGGGGGGAACGAGCAGTACTTC.